This TCR beta chain was found in a study of T cell responses to AZD1222 COVID-19 vaccine. Germline loops: CDR1 MNHEY, CDR2 SVGAGI. V lost 0 bases and J 2 bases, leaving 13 bases between the germline ends. The CDR3 is 16 residues long. Using immunoSEQ multiplex PCR, the repertoire was profiled, and TCRdb retains in-frame clones only, with some absent. The sample has 140,000 or so clones; approximately 91% are singletons. The TCR was taken from an adult who received the AZD1222 COVID-19 vaccine. The sample in question was peripheral blood, obtained 28 days after the second AZD1222 dose. The chain couples TRBV6-5 to TRBJ2-5; weak D call: TRBD1 (6 bases). CDR3 coding DNA: TGTGCCAGCAGTTACTCGTCAGGGGCCCCTCAAGAGACCCAGTACTTC. Its protein is CASSYSSGAPQETQYF.